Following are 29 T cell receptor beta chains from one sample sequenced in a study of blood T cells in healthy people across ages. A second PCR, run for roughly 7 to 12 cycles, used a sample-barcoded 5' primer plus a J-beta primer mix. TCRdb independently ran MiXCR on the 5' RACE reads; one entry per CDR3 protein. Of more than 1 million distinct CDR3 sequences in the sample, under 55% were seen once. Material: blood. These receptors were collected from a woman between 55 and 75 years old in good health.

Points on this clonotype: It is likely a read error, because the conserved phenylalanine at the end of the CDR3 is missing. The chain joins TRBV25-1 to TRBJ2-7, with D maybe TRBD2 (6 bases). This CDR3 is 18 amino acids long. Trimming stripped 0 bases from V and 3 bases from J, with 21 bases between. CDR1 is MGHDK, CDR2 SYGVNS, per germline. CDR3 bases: TGTGCCAGCAGTGAATATCCCCTGGGTAGCGGAGAGTTCTACGAGCAGTACTTA. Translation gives CASSEYPLGSGEFYEQYL.

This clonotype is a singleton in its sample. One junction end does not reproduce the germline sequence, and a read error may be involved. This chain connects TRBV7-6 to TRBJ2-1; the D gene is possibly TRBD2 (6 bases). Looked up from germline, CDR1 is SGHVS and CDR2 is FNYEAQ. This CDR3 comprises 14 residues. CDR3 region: CASSLGAGFNERFF. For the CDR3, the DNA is TGTGCCAGCAGCTTAGGCGCGGGATTCAACGAGCGGTTCTTC.

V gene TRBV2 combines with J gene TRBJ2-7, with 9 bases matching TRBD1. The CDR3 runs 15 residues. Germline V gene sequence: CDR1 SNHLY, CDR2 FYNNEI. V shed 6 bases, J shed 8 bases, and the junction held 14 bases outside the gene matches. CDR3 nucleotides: TGTGCCAGCAGGGCCAACCGGGACAGGGTTTACAAGCAGTACTTC. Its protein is CASRANRDRVYKQYF.

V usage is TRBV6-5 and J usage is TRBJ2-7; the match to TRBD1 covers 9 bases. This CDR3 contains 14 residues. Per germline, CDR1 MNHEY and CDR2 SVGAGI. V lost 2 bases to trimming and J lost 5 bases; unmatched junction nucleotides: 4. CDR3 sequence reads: CASSYGDRDHEQYF. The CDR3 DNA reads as TGTGCCAGCAGTTACGGGGACAGGGACCACGAGCAGTACTTC.

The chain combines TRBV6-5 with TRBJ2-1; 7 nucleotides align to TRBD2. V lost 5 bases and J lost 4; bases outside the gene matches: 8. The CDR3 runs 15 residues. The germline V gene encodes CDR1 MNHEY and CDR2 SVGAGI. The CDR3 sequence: CASSTSAAWYNEQFF. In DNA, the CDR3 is TGTGCCAGCAGTACTAGCGCCGCGTGGTACAATGAGCAGTTCTTC.

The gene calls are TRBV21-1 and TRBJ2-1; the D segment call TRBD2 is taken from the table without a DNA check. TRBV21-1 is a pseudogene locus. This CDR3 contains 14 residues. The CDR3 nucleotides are TGTGCCAGCAGCACAACTCATAGCGGGAGTGAGCAGTTCTTC. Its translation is CASSTTHSGSEQFF.

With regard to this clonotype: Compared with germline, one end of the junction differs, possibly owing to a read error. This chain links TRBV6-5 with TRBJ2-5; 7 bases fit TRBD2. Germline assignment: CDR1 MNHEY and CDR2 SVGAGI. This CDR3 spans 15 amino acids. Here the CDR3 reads CASGYSGGGEETQYF. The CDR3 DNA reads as TGTGCCAGCGGTTACTCTGGCGGGGGTGAAGAGACCCAGTACTTC.

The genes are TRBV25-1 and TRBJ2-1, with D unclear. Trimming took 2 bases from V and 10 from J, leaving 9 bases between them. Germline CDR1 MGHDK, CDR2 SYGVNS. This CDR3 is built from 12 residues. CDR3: CASSEVGLEQFF. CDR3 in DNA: TGTGCCAGCAGTGAAGTCGGGCTCGAGCAGTTCTTC.

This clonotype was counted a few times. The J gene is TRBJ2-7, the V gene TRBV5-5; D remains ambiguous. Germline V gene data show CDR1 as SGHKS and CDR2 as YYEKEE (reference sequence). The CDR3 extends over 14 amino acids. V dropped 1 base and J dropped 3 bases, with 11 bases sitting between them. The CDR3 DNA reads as TGTGCCAGCAGCTTGCGGTTGCTCGACTACGAGCAGTACTTC. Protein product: CASSLRLLDYEQYF.

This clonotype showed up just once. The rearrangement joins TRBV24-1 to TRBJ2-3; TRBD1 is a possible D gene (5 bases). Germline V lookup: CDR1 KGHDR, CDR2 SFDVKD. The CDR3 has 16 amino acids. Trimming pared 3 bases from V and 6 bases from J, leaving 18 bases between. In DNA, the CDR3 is TGTGCCACCAGTGATCGAGGAAGGGGCGCAGGGGATACGCAGTATTTT. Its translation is CATSDRGRGAGDTQYF.

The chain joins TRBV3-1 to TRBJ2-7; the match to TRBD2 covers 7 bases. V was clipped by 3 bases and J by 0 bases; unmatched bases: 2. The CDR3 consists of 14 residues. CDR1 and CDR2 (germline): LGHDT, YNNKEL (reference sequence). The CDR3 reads CASSHRGSSYEQYF. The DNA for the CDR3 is TGTGCCAGCAGCCATCGCGGGAGCTCCTACGAGCAGTACTTC.

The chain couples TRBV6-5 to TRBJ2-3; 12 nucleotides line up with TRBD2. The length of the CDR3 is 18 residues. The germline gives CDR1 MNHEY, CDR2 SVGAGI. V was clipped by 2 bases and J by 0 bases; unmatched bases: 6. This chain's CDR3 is CASSYLTSGSGSTDTQYF. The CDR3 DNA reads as TGTGCCAGCAGTTACCTGACTAGCGGGAGCGGTAGCACAGATACGCAGTATTTT.

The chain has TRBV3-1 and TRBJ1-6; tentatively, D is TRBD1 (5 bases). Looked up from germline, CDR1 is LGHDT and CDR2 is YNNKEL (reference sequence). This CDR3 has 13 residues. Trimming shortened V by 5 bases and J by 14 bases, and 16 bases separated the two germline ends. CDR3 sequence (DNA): TGTGCCAGCAGCGATCTAGGATGGGGCACCCTCCACTTT. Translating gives CASSDLGWGTLHF.

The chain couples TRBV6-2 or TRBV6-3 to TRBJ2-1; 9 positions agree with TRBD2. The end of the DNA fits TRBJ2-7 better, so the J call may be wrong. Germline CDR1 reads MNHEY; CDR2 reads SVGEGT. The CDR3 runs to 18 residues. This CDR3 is CASSYSRREGSSYNEQYF. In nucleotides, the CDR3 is TGTGCCAGCAGTTACTCGAGGCGGGAGGGAAGCTCCTACAATGAGCAGTACTTC.

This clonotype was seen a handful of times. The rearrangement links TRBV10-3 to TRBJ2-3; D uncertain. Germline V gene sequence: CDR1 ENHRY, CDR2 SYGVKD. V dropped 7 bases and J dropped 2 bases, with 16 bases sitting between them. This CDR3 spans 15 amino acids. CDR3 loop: CAITQSTGPTDTQYF. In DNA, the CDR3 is TGTGCCATCACCCAATCGACTGGGCCCACAGATACGCAGTATTTT.

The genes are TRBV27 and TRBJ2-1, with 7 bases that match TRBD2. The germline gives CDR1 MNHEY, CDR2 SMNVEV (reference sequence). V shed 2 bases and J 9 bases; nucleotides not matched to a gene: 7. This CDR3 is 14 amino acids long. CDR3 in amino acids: CASSLGVTSIEQFF. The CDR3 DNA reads TGTGCCAGCAGTTTAGGCGTGACTAGCATTGAGCAGTTCTTC.

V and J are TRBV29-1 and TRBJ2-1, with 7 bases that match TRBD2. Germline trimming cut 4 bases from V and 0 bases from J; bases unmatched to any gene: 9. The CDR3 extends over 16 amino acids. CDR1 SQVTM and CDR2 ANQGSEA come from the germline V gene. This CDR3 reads CSVGGSGSSSYNEQFF. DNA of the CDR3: TGCAGCGTTGGTGGTAGCGGGTCGAGCTCCTACAATGAGCAGTTCTTC.

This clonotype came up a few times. CDR3 in amino acids: CSARESGYYGYTF. The CDR3 coding sequence is TGCAGTGCTAGAGAGTCAGGGTACTATGGCTACACCTTC. This chain connects TRBV20-1 to TRBJ1-2; weak D call: TRBD1 (5 bases). From germline, CDR1 is DFQATT and CDR2 SNEGSKA (reference sequence). The CDR3 spans 13 residues. V lost 0 bases and J 3 bases, leaving 8 bases between the germline ends.

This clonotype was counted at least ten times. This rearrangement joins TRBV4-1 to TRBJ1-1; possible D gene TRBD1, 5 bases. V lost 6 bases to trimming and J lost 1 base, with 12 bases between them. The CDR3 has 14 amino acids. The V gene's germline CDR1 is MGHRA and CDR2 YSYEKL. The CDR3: CASRDLGGNTEAFF. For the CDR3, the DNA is TGCGCCAGCAGAGACTTGGGGGGGAACACTGAAGCTTTCTTT.

CDR3 nucleotide sequence: TGCAGTGCTAGAGGACAGGCCGTGCGGTACTTC. Translating it yields CSARGQAVRYF. The chain joins TRBV20-1 to TRBJ2-4, with D tentatively TRBD1 (6 bases). The CDR3 extends over 11 amino acids. The V end lost 1 base, the J end lost 15 bases, and 13 bases lay between the germline ends. Germline CDR1 DFQATT, CDR2 SNEGSKA (reference sequence).

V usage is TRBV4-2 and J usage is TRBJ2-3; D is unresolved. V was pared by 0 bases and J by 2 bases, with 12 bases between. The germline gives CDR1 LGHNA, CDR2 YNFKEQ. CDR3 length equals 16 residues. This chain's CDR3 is CASSQDRLGTTDTQYF. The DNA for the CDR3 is TGTGCCAGCAGCCAAGATCGGTTGGGAACCACAGATACGCAGTATTTT.

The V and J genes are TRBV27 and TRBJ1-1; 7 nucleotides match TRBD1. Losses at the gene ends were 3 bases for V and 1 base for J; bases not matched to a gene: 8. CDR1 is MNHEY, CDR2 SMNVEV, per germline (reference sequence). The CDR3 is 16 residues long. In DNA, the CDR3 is TGTGCCAGCAGTTTTTTGACAGGGTTCGGGAACACTGAAGCTTTCTTT. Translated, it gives CASSFLTGFGNTEAFF.

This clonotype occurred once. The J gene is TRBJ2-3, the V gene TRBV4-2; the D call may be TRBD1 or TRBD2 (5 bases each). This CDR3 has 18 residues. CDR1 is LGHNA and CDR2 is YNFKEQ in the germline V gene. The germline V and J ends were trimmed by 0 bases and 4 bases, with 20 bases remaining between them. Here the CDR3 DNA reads TGTGCCAGCAGCCAAGATCTGTCGAACGGGGCCGCCGCAGATACGCAGTATTTT. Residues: CASSQDLSNGAAADTQYF.

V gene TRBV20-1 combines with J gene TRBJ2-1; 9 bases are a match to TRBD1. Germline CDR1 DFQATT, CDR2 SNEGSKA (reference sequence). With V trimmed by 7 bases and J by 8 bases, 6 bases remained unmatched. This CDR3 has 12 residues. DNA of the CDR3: TGCAGTGTTATTACAGGGGGCCATGAGCAGTTCTTC. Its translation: CSVITGGHEQFF.

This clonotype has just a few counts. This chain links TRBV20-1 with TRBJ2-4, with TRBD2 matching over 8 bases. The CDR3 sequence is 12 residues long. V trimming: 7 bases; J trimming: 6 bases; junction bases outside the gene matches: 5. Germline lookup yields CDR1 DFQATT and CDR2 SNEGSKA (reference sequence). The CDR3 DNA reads TGCAGTGTCGGGGGGGCTCGAAACATTCAGTACTTC. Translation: CSVGGARNIQYF.

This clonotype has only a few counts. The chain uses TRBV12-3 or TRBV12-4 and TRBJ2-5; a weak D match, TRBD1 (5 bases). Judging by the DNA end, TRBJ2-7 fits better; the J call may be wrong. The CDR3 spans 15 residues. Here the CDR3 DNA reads TGTGCCAGCAGTTCCTGGACATCTAGTAACTACGAGCAGTACTTC. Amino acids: CASSSWTSSNYEQYF.

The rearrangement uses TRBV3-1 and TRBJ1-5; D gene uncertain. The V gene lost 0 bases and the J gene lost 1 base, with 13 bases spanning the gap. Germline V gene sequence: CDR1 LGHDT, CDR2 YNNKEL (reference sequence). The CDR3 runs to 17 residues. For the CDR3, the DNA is TGTGCCAGCAGCCAAGATCCGTCTGGAGGAAGCAATCAGCCCCAGCATTTT. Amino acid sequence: CASSQDPSGGSNQPQHF.

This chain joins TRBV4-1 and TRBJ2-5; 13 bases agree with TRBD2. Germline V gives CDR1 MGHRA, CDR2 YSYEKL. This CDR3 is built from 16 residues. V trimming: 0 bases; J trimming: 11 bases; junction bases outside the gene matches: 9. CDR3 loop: CASSQEGLAGADEQYF. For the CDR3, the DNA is TGCGCCAGCAGCCAAGAAGGACTAGCGGGAGCGGATGAGCAGTACTTC.

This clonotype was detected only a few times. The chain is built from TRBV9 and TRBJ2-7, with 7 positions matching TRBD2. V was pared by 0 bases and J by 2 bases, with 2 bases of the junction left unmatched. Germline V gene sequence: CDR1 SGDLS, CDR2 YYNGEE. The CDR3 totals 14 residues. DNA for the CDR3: TGTGCCAGCAGCGTAGGCGGGAGCCCCTACGAGCAGTACTTC. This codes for CASSVGGSPYEQYF.